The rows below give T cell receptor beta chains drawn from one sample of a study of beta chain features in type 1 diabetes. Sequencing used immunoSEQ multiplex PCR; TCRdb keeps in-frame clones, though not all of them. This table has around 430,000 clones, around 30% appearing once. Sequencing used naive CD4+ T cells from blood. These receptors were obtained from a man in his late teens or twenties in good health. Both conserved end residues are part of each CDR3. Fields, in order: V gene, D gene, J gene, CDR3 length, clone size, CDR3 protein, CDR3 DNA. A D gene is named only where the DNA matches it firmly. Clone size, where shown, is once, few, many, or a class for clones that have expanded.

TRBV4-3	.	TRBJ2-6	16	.	CASSQDPRSGANVLTF	TGCGCCAGCAGCCAAGATCCCCGATCTGGGGCCAACGTCCTGACTTTC
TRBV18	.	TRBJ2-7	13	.	CASSPSFKSEQYF	TGTGCCAGCTCACCAAGTTTCAAGAGCGAGCAGTACTTC
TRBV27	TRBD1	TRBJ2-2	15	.	CASSPRTGNTGELFF	TGTGCCAGCAGTCCCCGGACAGGGAACACCGGGGAGCTGTTTTTT
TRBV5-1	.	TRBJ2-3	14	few	CASSLQGQTDTQYF	TGCGCCAGCAGCTTACAAGGACAGACAGATACGCAGTATTTT
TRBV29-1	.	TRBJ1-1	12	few	CSVDHRETEAFF	TGCAGCGTGGACCACAGGGAAACTGAAGCTTTCTTT
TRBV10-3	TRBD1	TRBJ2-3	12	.	CASGQGKDTQYF	TGTGCCTCGGGACAGGGGAAAGATACGCAGTATTTT
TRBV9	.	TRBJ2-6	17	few	CASSVATGASGANVLTF	TGTGCCAGCAGCGTAGCTACGGGGGCCTCTGGGGCCAACGTCCTGACTTTC
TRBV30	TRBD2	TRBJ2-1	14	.	CAWSVLAGGGEQFF	TGTGCCTGGAGTGTACTAGCGGGGGGTGGAGAGCAGTTCTTC
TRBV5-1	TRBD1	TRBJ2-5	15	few	CASSFLDRGSETQYF	TGCGCCAGCAGCTTCCTGGACAGGGGTTCGGAGACCCAGTACTTC
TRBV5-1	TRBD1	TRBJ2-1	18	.	CASSPLPTGTGDVYEQFF	TGCGCCAGCAGCCCTCTCCCCACCGGGACAGGGGATGTCTATGAGCAGTTCTTC
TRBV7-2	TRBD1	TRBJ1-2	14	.	CASSVLTGSYGYTF	TGTGCCAGCAGCGTATTGACAGGGAGCTATGGCTACACCTTC
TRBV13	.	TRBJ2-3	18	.	CASSLGLQAAFGTDTQYF	TGTGCCAGCAGCTTAGGTTTACAAGCGGCCTTCGGCACAGATACGCAGTATTTT
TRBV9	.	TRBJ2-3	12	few	CASSVGGDTQYF	TGTGCCAGCAGCGTAGGGGGAGATACGCAGTATTTT
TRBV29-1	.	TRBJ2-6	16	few	CSVEGPKTSGANVLTF	TGCAGCGTTGAAGGTCCGAAAACCTCTGGGGCCAACGTCCTGACTTTC
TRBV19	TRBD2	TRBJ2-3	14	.	CASSISGSADTQYF	TGTGCCAGTAGTATAAGCGGGAGTGCAGATACGCAGTATTTT
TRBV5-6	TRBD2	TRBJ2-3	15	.	CASSLEREWLDTQYF	TGTGCCAGCAGCTTGGAGCGGGAGTGGCTAGATACGCAGTATTTT
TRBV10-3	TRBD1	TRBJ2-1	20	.	CAISESFGTGAPSSYNEQFF	TGTGCCATCAGTGAGTCGTTCGGGACAGGGGCACCTAGCTCCTACAATGAGCAGTTCTTC
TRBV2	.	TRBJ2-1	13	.	CASSEGQEREQFF	TGTGCCAGCAGTGAAGGGCAGGAACGTGAGCAGTTCTTC
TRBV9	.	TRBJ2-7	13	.	CASSVHTSNEQYF	TGTGCCAGCAGCGTCCATACTAGCAACGAGCAGTACTTC
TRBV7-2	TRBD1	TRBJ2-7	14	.	CASSHQTGNGEQYF	TGTGCCAGCAGCCATCAGACAGGGAACGGCGAGCAGTACTTC
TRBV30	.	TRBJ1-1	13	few	CAWSPSERTEAFF	TGTGCCTGGAGTCCCTCTGAGAGGACTGAAGCTTTCTTT
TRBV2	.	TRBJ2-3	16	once	CAIRSPPGALGDTQYF	TGTGCGATCCGGTCCCCACCCGGGGCCCTAGGAGATACGCAGTATTTT
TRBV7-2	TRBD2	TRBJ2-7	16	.	CASSLETGGLSYEQYF	TGTGCCAGCAGCTTGGAAACGGGAGGTCTCTCTTACGAGCAGTACTTC
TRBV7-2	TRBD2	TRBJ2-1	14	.	CASSPGGAYNEQFF	TGTGCCAGCAGCCCCGGGGGGGCCTACAATGAGCAGTTCTTC
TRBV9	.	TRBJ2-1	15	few	CASSVGTGTYNEQFF	TGTGCCAGCAGCGTAGGAACGGGGACCTACAATGAGCAGTTCTTC
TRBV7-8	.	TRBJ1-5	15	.	CASSLAQGMNQPQHF	TGTGCCAGCAGCTTAGCTCAGGGGATGAATCAGCCCCAGCATTTT
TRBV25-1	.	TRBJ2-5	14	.	CASSDSLAGETQYF	TGTGCCAGCAGTGATTCCCTAGCTGGGGAGACCCAGTACTTC
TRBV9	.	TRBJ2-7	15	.	CASSVAGGVGYEQYF	TGTGCCAGCAGCGTAGCTGGTGGGGTGGGCTACGAGCAGTACTTC
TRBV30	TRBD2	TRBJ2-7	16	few	CAWSGARASGFYEQYF	TGTGCCTGGAGTGGAGCCCGGGCTAGCGGGTTCTACGAGCAGTACTTC
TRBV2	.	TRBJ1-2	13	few	CASSQDRRYGYTF	TGTGCCAGCAGTCAGGACAGACGCTATGGCTACACCTTC
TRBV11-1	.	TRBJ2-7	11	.	CASSPGYEQYF	TGTGCCAGCAGCCCTGGTTACGAGCAGTACTTC
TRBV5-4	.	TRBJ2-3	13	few	CASSHDRTDTQYF	TGTGCCAGCAGCCATGACAGGACAGATACGCAGTATTTT